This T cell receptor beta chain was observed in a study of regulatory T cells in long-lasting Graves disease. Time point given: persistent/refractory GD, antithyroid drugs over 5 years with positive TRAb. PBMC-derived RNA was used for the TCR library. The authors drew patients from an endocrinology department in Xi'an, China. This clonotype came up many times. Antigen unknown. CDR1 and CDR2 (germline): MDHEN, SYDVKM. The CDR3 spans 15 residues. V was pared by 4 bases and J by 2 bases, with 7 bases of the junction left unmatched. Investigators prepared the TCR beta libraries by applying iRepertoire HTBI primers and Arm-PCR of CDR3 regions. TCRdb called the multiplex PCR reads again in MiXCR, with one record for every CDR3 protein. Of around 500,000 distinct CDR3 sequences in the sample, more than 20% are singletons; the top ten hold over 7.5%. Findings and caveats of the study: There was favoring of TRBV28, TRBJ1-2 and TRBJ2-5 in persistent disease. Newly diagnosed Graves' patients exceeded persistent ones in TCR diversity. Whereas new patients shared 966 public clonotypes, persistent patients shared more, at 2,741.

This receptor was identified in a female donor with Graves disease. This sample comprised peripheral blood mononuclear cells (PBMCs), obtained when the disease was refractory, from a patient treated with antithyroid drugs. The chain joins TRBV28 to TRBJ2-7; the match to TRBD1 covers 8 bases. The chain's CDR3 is CASSSLPGQAYEQYF. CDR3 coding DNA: TGTGCCAGCAGTTCACTCCCGGGACAGGCCTACGAGCAGTACTTC.